This TCR beta chain originates from a study of glioma-infiltrating T cells. The CDR3 spans 11 residues. Germline V lookup: CDR1 SQVTM, CDR2 ANQGSEA. V lost 7 bases and J lost 8, with 15 bases in between. The iRepertoire nested amplicon-rescue multiplex PCR amplified TCR alpha and beta CDR3s from RNA. Using its own MiXCR run on the multiplex PCR reads, TCRdb lists one record per CDR3 protein. The repertoire holds around 390,000 distinct CDR3 sequences, 41% seen once, with around 12% in the top ten. The clonotype originates from a human donor with low-grade glioma or glioblastoma, undergoing nonglioma brain surgery, or in good health (not recorded which). The sample taken for sequencing was glioma tissue, nonneoplastic brain tissue, or PBMCs (not recorded which). This rearrangement joins TRBV29-1 to TRBJ2-7; D may be TRBD2 (6 bases). The CDR3 loop reads CSALEGRKQYF. The CDR3, as DNA: TGCAGCGCGTTGGAGGGTCGGAAGCAGTACTTC.